This T cell receptor (beta chain) was documented in a study of blood T cell repertoires in COVID-19 (TCRdb year 2020). Broadly, across the study: Samples from collaborators originated in the United States, Italy and Spain and spanned both the acute and convalescent phases of COVID-19. The prospective study material was composed of cDNA or gDNA derived from T cells, B-cell-depleted T cells, or PBMCs. Deeply sampled blood TCRbeta repertoires from subjects exposed to, actively infected with, or recovered from COVID-19 were included in the dataset. The repertoires were released in a freely available public database intended as a resource for research on the immune response to SARS-CoV-2. Samples were obtained from the ongoing ImmuneRACE study (first 160 participants) and from 1,254 subjects provided by 6 global collaborators. A de-identified subject ID, COVID-19 status, age in years and sex were almost always included in the sample metadata. Where available, HLA class I and class II types were taken from metadata supplied by the sample provider and were not determined by assay-based typing.

One collaborating source in Seattle enrolled patients during active infection and followed them longitudinally through the course of disease. Whole blood was collected in K2EDTA tubes by collaborating institutions according to the institutions' own protocols. Collaborator samples were shipped for TCRbeta analysis as frozen whole blood, isolated PBMCs, or DNA extracted from either sample type. On this clone: Its binding antigen is unknown. Base qualities were left out, and no much larger clone turns up one base away.

Trimming takes 3 bases from V and 10 bases from J, and the germline ends sit 16 bases apart. CDR1 SGHTA and CDR2 FQGNSA are derived from the germline V gene. The CDR3 contains 15 residues, cysteine and phenylalanine counted. Left in the record is the CDR3 DNA by itself, 45 bases read in frame from the first base. Results and caveats for the whole study, not just this receptor: The quantity of clinical and demographic metadata differed by source and by participant and was supplied without curation.

The immunoSEQ Assay, a bias-controlled multiplex PCR, was used to amplify TCRbeta CDR3 regions from genomic DNA. Regarding the original processing steps: The number of nucleated cells in each sample was estimated by amplification of reference gene primers within the assay. To quantify the absolute abundance of each unique TCRbeta CDR3 rearrangement, sequence reads were collapsed and filtered. For each sample, productive Simpson clonality was calculated as the square root of Simpson's diversity index across productive rearrangements. Drawn from immuneACCESS, this table holds only the in-frame rearrangements with V and J called that TCRdb kept. Clones are partly lost; checked studies trace under half to an unresolved V gene and leave the rest unexplained. Clone size and V and J calls were adopted from that table, with D and trimming inferred from the DNA. This sample comprises about 170,000 clones, around 87% of them detected only once. The ten most abundant clones make up 2% to 3% of the sample.

Material: peripheral blood. This TCR was sampled from a woman of 80 years or more with COVID-19, enrolled during active disease. The receptor chain draws on TRBV7-2 and TRBJ1-6, with no reliable assignment of the D segment. This receptor has the CDR3 CASSFTPASGSPLHF. The DNA sequence is as follows: TGTGCCAGCAGCTTCACTCCGGCCTCGGGGTCACCCCTCCACTTT.